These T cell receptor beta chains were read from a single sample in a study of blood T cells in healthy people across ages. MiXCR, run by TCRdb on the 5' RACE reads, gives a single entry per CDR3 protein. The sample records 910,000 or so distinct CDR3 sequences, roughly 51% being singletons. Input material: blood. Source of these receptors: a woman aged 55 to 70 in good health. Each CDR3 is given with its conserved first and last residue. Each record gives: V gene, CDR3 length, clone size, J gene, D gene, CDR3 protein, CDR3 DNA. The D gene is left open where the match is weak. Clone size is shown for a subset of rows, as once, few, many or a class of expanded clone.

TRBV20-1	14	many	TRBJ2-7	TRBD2	CSAKQAGVLDEQYF	TGCAGTGCCAAACAAGCGGGAGTACTCGACGAGCAGTACTTC
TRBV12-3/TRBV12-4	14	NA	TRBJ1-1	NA	CASRYAGKNTEAFF	TGTGCCAGCAGGTACGCCGGGAAGAACACTGAAGCTTTCTTT
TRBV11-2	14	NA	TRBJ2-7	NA	CASSLLSFSYEQYF	TGTGCCAGCAGCTTACTTAGTTTCTCCTACGAGCAGTACTTC
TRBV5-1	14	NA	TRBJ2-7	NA	CASSPTEPNYEQYF	TGCGCCAGCAGCCCCACGGAGCCGAACTACGAGCAGTACTTC
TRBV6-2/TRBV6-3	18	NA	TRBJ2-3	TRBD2	CASSRTVLESGSGDTQYF	TGTGCCAGCAGCCGAACCGTTCTTGAGAGCGGGAGCGGGGATACGCAGTATTTT
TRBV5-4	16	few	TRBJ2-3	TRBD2	CASSPPRREGTDTQYF	TGTGCCAGCAGCCCTCCTAGGCGGGAGGGCACAGATACGCAGTATTTT
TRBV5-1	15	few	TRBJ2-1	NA	CASSLAQGGYNEQFF	TGCGCCAGCAGCTTGGCTCAGGGAGGATACAATGAGCAGTTCTTC
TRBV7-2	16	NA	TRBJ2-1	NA	CASSLNIASEAYERFF	TGTGCCAGCAGCTTAAATATTGCCTCAGAGGCCTACGAGCGGTTCTTC
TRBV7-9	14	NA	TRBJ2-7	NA	CASAGGDRAYEQYF	TGTGCCAGTGCGGGGGGTGACAGGGCCTACGAGCAGTACTTC
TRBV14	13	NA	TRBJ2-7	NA	CASSSTEAYEQYF	TGTGCCAGCAGCTCGACGGAAGCCTACGAGCAGTACTTC
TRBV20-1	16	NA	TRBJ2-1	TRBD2	CSAPEVTSGRFSEQFF	TGCAGTGCTCCCGAGGTCACTAGCGGGAGATTTAGTGAGCAGTTCTTC
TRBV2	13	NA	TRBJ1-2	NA	CASSVRAGDGYTF	TGTGCCAGCAGTGTTAGGGCAGGAGATGGCTACACCTTC
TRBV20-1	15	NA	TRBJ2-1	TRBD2	CSARTLLAAHNEQFF	TGCAGTGCTAGAACTTTACTAGCGGCCCACAATGAGCAGTTCTTC
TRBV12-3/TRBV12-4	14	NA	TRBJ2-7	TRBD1	CASSPGQGKDEQYF	TGTGCCAGCAGTCCCGGACAGGGGAAGGACGAGCAGTACTTC
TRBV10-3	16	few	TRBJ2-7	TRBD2	CAISETSGRARSEQYF	TGTGCCATCAGTGAGACTAGCGGGAGGGCCAGGAGCGAGCAGTACTTC
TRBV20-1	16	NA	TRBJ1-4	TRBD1	CSAGGRQGTANEKLFF	TGCAGTGCCGGGGGGAGACAGGGGACAGCTAATGAAAAACTGTTTTTT
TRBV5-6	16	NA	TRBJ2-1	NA	CASSPQTGTAHNEQFF	TGTGCCAGCAGCCCTCAGACAGGTACCGCCCACAATGAGCAGTTCTTC
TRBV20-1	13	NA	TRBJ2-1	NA	CSAHTGTYNEQFF	TGCAGTGCTCACACCGGGACCTACAATGAGCAGTTCTTC
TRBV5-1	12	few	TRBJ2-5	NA	CASSLEGWAWYF	TGCGCCAGCAGCTTGGAGGGCTGGGCATGGTACTTC
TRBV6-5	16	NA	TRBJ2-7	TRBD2	CASSYTGLAGGGEQYF	TGTGCCAGCAGTTACACGGGACTAGCGGGAGGAGGTGAGCAGTACTTC
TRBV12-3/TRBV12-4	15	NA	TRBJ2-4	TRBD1	CASKGQGTGGNIQYF	TGTGCCAGCAAAGGACAGGGTACCGGGGGAAACATTCAGTACTTC
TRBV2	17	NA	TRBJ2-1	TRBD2	CASSEMDRTSGRNEQFF	TGTGCCAGCAGTGAAATGGACAGAACTAGCGGACGCAATGAGCAGTTCTTC
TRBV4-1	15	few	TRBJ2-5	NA	CASSQALVGLETQYF	TGCGCCAGCAGCCAAGCGCTGGTGGGGTTGGAGACCCAGTACTTC
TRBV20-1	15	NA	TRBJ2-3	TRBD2	CSANLAGGVPDTQYF	TGCAGTGCTAATTTAGCGGGAGGAGTCCCAGATACGCAGTATTTT
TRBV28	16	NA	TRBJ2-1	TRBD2	CASSVTSGSFHNEQFF	TGTGCCAGCAGCGTCACTAGCGGGAGTTTCCACAATGAGCAGTTCTTC
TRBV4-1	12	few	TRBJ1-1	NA	CASSQVVGETFF	TGCGCCAGCAGCCAGGTTGTCGGTGAAACTTTCTTT
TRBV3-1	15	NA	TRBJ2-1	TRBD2	CASSPRLAATNEQFF	TGTGCCAGCAGCCCCCGACTAGCTGCGACGAATGAGCAGTTCTTC
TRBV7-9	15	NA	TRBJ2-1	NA	CASSARDTSYNEQFF	TGTGCCAGCAGCGCCCGGGACACCTCCTACAATGAGCAGTTCTTC
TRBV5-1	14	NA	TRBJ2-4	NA	CASSLSPAENIQYF	TGCGCCAGCAGCTTGAGTCCGGCGGAAAACATTCAGTACTTC
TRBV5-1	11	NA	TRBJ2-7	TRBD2	CASSGGVEQYF	TGCGCCAGCAGCGGGGGGGTCGAGCAGTACTTC
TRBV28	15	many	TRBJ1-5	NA	CASSWGRVDSQPQHF	TGTGCCAGCAGTTGGGGCAGGGTTGACTCTCAGCCCCAGCATTTT
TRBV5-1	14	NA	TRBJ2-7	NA	CASSYGTPSYEQYF	TGCGCCAGCAGCTACGGGACACCCTCCTACGAGCAGTACTTC
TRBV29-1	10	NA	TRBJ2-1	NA	CSVLAGEQFF	TGCAGCGTTCTTGCCGGTGAGCAGTTCTTC
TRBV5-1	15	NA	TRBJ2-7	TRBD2	CASSLDPSGRREQYF	TGCGCCAGCAGCTTAGACCCAAGCGGGAGACGCGAGCAGTACTTC
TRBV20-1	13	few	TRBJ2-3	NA	CSARDPARDTQYF	TGCAGTGCTAGAGATCCCGCCAGGGATACGCAGTATTTT
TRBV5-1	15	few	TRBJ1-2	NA	CASSFRQADNYGYTF	TGCGCCAGCAGCTTTCGACAGGCAGACAACTATGGCTACACCTTC
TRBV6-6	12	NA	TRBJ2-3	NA	CASSARASAQYF	TGTGCCAGCAGTGCCAGGGCTAGTGCGCAGTATTTT
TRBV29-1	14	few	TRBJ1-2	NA	CSVEGVTWGYGYTF	TGCAGCGTTGAAGGAGTCACATGGGGCTATGGCTACACCTTC
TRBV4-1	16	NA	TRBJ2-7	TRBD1	CASSQAPGTGIYEQYF	TGCGCCAGCAGCCAAGCCCCCGGGACAGGGATATACGAGCAGTACTTC
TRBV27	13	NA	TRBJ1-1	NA	CASSLRPLTEAFF	TGTGCCAGCAGTTTACGTCCGCTCACTGAAGCTTTCTTT
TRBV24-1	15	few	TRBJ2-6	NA	CATSDLQAGANVLTF	TGTGCCACCAGTGATTTGCAGGCCGGGGCCAACGTCCTGACTTTC